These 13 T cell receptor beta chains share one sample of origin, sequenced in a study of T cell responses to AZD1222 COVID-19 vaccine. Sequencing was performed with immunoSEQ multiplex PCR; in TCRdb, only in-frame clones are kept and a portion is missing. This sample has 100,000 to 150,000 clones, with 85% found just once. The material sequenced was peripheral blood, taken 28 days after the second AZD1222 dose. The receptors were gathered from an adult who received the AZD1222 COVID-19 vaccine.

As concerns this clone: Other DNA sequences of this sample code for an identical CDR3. The chain's CDR3 is CASSSGGAYEQYF. In DNA, the CDR3 is TGTGCCAGCAGCTCAGGGGGCGCCTACGAGCAGTACTTC. The chain employs TRBV11-1 and TRBJ2-7, with TRBD1 identical over 8 bases. This CDR3 has 13 amino acids. The germline V gene encodes CDR1 SGHAT and CDR2 FQDESV (reference sequence). The junction had 1 base not matched to a gene; V was cut back by 4 bases and J by 2 bases.

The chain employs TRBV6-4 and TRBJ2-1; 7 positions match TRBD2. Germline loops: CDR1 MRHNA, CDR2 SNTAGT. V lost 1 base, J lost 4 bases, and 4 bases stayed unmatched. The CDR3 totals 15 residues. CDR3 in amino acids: CASSDFSRGYNEQFF. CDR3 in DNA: TGTGCCAGCAGTGACTTTTCGCGGGGGTACAATGAGCAGTTCTTC.

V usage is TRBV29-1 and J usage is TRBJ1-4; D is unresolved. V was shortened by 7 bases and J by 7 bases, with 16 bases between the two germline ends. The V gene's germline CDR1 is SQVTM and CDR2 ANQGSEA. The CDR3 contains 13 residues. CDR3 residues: CSAPDPAGEKLFF. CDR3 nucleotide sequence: TGCAGCGCCCCGGACCCGGCGGGTGAAAAACTGTTTTTT.

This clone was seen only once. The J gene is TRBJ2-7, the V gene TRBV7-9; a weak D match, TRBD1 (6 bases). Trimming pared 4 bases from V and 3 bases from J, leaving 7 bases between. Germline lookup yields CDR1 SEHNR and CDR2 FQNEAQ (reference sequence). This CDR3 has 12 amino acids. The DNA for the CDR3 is TGTGCCAGCAGCTCACAGGGCTACGAGCAGTACTTC. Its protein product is CASSSQGYEQYF.

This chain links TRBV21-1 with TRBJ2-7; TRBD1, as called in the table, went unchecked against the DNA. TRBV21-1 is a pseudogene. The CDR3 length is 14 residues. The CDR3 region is CASSNRGRRYEQYF. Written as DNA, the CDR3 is TGTGCCAGCAGCAACAGGGGGCGCCGCTACGAGCAGTACTTC.

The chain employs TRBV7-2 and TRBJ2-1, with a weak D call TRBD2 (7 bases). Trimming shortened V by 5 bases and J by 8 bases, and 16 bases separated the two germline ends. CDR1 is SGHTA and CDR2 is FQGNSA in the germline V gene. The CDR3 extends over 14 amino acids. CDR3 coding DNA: TGTGCCAGCAGCCCATTAGGGGGGGGGTATGAGCAGTTCTTC. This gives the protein CASSPLGGGYEQFF.

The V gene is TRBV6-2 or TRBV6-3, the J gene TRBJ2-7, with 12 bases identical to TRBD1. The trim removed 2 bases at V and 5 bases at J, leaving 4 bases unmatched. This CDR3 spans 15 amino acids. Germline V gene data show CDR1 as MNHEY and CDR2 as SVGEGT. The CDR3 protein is CASSYEGTGGDEQYF. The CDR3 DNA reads TGTGCCAGCAGTTACGAAGGGACAGGGGGCGACGAGCAGTACTTC.

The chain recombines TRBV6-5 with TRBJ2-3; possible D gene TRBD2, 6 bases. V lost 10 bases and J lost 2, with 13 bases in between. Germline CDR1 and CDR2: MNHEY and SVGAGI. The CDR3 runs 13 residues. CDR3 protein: CATTREFTDTQYF. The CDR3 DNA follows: TGTGCCACCACCCGGGAGTTCACAGATACGCAGTATTTT.

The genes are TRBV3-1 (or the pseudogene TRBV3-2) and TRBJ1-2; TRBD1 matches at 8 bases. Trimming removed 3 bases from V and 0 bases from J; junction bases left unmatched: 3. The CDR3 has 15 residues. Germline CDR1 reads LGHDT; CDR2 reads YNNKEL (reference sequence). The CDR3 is CASSHLDRANYGYTF. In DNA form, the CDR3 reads TGTGCCAGCAGCCATCTGGACAGGGCTAACTATGGCTACACCTTC.

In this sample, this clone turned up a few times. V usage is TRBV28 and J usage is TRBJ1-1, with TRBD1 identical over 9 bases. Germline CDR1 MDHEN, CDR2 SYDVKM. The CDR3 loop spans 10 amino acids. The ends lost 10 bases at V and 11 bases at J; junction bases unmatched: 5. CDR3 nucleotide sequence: TGTGCCAACCGACAGGGGGTGGCTTTCTTT. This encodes CANRQGVAFF.

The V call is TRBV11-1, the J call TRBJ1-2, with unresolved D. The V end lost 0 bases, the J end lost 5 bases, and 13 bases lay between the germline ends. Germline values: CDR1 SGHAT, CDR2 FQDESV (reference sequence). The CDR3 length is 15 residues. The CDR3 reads CASSLAPGSYYGYTF. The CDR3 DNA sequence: TGTGCCAGCAGCTTAGCGCCTGGAAGTTATTATGGCTACACCTTC.

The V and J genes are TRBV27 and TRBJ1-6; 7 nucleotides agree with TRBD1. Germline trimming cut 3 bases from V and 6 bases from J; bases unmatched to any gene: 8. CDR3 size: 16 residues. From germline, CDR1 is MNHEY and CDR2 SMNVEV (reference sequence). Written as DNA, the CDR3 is TGTGCCAGCAGTTTTGACCCAACAGGGGCTAATTCACCCCTCCACTTT. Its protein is CASSFDPTGANSPLHF.

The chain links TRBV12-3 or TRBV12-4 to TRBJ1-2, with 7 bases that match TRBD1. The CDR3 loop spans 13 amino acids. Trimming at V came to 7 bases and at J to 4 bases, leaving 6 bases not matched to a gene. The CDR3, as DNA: TGTGCCAGCACGAGACAGGGTCCCTATGGCTACACCTTC. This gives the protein CASTRQGPYGYTF.